This T cell receptor beta chain was sequenced during a study of regulatory T cells. General study points: Skewed V and J usage and few unique V-J pairs marked patient repertoires, most in Tregs. In CD3G-deficient patients, conventional CD4+ T cells were enriched for hydrophobic CDR3 residues at positions 6 and 7.

CD4+ cells were sorted into CD25-high CD127-low regulatory cells and CD25-low CD127-high conventional cells. The primer mix had 52 TRBV and 13 TRBJ primers. TCRdb's table, derived via immunoSEQ multiplex PCR, lists solely in-frame clones and lacks some. The sample records around 29,000 clones, approximately 90% being singletons. The CDR3 spans 14 residues. CDR1 is LGHNT and CDR2 is FRNRAP in the germline V gene. V dropped 5 bases and J dropped 2 bases, with 9 bases sitting between them. Of note for this clone: Antigen unknown.

V and J are TRBV12-5 and TRBJ2-2; a possible D gene is TRBD1 (5 bases). The sample taken for sequencing was conventional CD4+ T cells sorted from blood. The source of this sequence is a person aged 18 to 35 with CD3G deficiency. This CDR3 reads CASGQGSNTGELFF. The CDR3 nucleotides are TGTGCTAGTGGTCAGGGATCTAACACCGGGGAGCTGTTTTTT.